The clone carrying this T cell receptor (beta chain) has ten or more counts. This specimen belongs to a study of neurological immune-mediated disorders. Each CDR3 protein is one row after TCRdb ran MiXCR on the 5' RACE reads. The sample includes 87,000 or so distinct CDR3 sequences, approximately 3.5% of them seen just once. The CDR3 sequence is 15 residues long. Germline CDR1 is SEHNR and CDR2 is FQNEAQ (reference sequence). V trimming: 5 bases; J trimming: 5 bases; junction bases outside the gene matches: 9. The clonotype was recovered from a woman in her fifties or sixties with multiple sclerosis. Sequencing was done on a sample of PBMCs. The chain is built from TRBV7-9 and TRBJ2-1, with TRBD1 matching over 7 bases. CDR3 amino acids: CASSLTGQMNNEQFF. The CDR3 nucleotides are TGTGCCAGCAGCCTAACGGGACAGATGAACAATGAGCAGTTCTTC.